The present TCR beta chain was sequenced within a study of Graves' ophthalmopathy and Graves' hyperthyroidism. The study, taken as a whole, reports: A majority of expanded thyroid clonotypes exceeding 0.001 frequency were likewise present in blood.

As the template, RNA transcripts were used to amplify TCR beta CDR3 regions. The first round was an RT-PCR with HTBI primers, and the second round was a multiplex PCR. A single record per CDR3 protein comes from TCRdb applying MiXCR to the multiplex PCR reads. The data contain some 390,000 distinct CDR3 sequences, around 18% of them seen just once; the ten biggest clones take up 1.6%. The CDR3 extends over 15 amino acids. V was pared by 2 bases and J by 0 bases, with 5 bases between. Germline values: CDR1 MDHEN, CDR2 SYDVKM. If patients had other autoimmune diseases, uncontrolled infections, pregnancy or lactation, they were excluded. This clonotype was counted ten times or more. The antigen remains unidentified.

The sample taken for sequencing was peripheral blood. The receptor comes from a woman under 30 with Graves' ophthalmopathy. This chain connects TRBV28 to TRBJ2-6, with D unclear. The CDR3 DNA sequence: TGTGCCAGCAGTTTAAGAAACTCTGGGGCCAACGTCCTGACTTTC. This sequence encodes CASSLRNSGANVLTF.